This TCR beta chain was captured by sequencing in a study of blood T cell repertoires in COVID-19. V lost 2 bases, J lost 2 bases, and 11 bases lay in between. From germline, CDR1 is MRHNA and CDR2 SNTAGT. The CDR3 loop spans 15 amino acids. In the original workflow: Reference gene primer amplification yielded estimated nucleated cell counts. Assay used: immunoSEQ multiplex PCR; TCRdb lists only in-frame clones, some missing. The V and J calls and clone size were taken over from that table, and D and trimming were inferred from the DNA. The sample lists about 200,000 clones, around 82% occurring once.

The sequence derives from a middle-aged woman with active or convalescent COVID-19. Sequenced material: peripheral blood. The rearrangement joins TRBV6-4 to TRBJ2-3, with a possible D match to TRBD1 (7 bases). The DNA of the CDR3 is TGTGCCAGCAGTGACCAGGGGGGAGACACAGATACGCAGTATTTT. Its translation is CASSDQGGDTDTQYF.